Listed below are T cell receptor beta chains from one sample, sequenced in a study of human T cells and chemical hapten exposure. TCRdb processed the RACE reads anew with MiXCR; each CDR3 protein has one entry. The sample contains about 84,000 distinct CDR3 sequences, approximately 10% of which appear only once. Source: whole blood, taken in connection with sensitization to the hapten diphenylcyclopropenone (DPC). These receptors were taken from a woman aged 30 to 39 with alopecia areata. Some clones in this sample may be carry-over from other donors' samples. CDR3s include the opening cysteine and the closing phenylalanine or tryptophan. The D gene is left open where the match is weak. A row's size may be missing; if present it is once, few, many or a size class.

many	TRBJ2-1	TRBV7-9	NA	CASSLSRSEDEQFF	TGTGCCAGCAGCTTAAGTAGGAGCGAGGATGAGCAGTTCTTC
many	TRBJ2-3	TRBV6-6	NA	CASKFGGSTDTQYF	TGTGCCAGCAAGTTCGGCGGAAGCACAGATACGCAGTATTTT
many	TRBJ2-3	TRBV10-2	TRBD2	CASSERTSRANF	TGCGCCAGCAGTGAGAGGACTAGCCGAGCAAATTTT
many	TRBJ2-7	TRBV7-6	NA	CASSPRAAGIPYEQYF	TGTGCCAGCAGCCCGAGAGCCGCCGGGATCCCCTACGAGCAGTACTTC
many	TRBJ2-7	TRBV7-9	TRBD2	CASSPTSGSHEQYF	TGTGCCAGCAGCCCGACTAGCGGGAGCCACGAGCAGTACTTC
NA	TRBJ1-2	TRBV30	NA	CAWSVRGFRGYTF	TGTGCCTGGAGTGTAAGGGGGTTCCGGGGCTACACCTTC
few	TRBJ2-1	TRBV7-3	NA	CASSLTLGAHEQFF	TGTGCCAGCAGCTTAACTTTAGGGGCGCATGAGCAGTTCTTC
many	TRBJ2-3	TRBV6-1	TRBD2	CASSEGWGLAGSTQYF	TGTGCGAGCAGTGAAGGGTGGGGACTAGCGGGATCTACGCAGTATTTT
NA	TRBJ1-5	TRBV12-5	TRBD1	CASGLQTGALYQPQHF	TGTGCTAGTGGTCTCCAAACAGGGGCCCTCTATCAGCCCCAGCATTTT
many	TRBJ1-1	TRBV20-1	NA	CSARAPEVSNTEAFF	TGCAGTGCTAGAGCCCCTGAGGTCTCGAACACTGAAGCTTTCTTT
NA	TRBJ1-1	TRBV6-1	NA	CASSDEGRMWTEAFF	TGTGCCAGCAGTGACGAGGGGAGAATGTGGACTGAAGCTTTCTTT
many	TRBJ1-5	TRBV6-1	NA	CASGSDGQPQHF	TGTGCCAGCGGATCGGATGGTCAGCCCCAGCATTTT
NA	TRBJ2-7	TRBV20-1	NA	CSARVVGQGNYEQYF	TGCAGTGCTAGAGTCGTTGGGCAGGGGAATTACGAGCAGTACTTC
NA	TRBJ2-1	TRBV6-2/TRBV6-3	NA	CASSPLGGEQFF	TGTGCCAGCAGCCCGCTAGGGGGTGAGCAGTTCTTC
many	TRBJ2-5	TRBV30	NA	CAWRGGQETQYF	TGTGCCTGGAGGGGCGGCCAAGAGACCCAGTACTTC
NA	TRBJ1-5	TRBV29-1	NA	CSVGDARNQPQHF	TGCAGCGTGGGGGACGCCCGCAATCAGCCCCAGCATTTT